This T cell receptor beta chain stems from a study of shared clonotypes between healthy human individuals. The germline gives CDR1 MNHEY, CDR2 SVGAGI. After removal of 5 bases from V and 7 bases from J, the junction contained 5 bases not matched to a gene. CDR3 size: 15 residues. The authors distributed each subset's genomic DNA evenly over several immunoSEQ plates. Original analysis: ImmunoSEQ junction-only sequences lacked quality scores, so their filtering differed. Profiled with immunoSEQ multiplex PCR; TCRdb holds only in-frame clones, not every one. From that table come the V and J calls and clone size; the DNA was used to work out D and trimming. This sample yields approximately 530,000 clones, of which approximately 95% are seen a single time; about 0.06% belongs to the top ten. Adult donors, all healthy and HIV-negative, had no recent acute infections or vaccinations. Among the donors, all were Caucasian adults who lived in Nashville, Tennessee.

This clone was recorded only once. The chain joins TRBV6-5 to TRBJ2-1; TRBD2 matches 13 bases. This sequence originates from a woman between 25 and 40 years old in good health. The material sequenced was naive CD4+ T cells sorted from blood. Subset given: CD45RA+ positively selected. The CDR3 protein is CASSRTSGSGNEQFF. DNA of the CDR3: TGTGCCAGCAGTAGGACTAGCGGGAGTGGGAATGAGCAGTTCTTC.